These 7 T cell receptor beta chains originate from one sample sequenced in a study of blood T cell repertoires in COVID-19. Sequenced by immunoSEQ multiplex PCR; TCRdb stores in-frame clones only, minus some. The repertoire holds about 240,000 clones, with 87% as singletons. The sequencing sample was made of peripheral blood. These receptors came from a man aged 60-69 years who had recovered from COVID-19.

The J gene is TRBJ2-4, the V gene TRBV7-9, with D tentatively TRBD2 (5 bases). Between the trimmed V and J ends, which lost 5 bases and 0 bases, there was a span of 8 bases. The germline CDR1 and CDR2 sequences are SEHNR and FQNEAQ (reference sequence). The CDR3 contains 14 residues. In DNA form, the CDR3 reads TGTGCCAGCAGCCAAGAGGGAGCCAAAAACATTCAGTACTTC. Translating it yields CASSQEGAKNIQYF.

The DNA for the CDR3 is TGTGCCAGCAGACAGGACAGCTACGAGCAGTACTTC. This encodes CASRQDSYEQYF. The chain uses TRBV5-6 and TRBJ2-7; the D gene is possibly TRBD1 (6 bases). Trimming took off 5 bases at V and 3 bases at J, with 9 bases between the two ends. In germline, CDR1 is SGHDT, CDR2 YYEEEE. The CDR3 runs to 12 residues.

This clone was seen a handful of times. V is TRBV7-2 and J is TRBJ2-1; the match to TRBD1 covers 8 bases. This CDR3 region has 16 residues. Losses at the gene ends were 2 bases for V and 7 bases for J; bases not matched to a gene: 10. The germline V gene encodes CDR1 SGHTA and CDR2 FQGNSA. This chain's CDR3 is CASSLRAGGLMNEQFF. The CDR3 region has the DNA TGTGCCAGCAGCTTACGGGCAGGGGGCTTGATGAATGAGCAGTTCTTC.

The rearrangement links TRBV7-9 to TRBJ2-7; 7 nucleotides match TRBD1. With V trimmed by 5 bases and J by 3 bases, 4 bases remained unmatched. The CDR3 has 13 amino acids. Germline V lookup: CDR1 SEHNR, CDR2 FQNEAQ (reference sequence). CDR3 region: CASSQGTVYEQYF. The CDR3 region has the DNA TGTGCCAGCAGCCAAGGGACAGTCTACGAGCAGTACTTC.

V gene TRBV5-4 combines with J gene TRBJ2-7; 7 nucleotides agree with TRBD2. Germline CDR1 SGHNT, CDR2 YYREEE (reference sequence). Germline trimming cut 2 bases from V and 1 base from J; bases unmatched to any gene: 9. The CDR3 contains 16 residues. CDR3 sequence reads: CASSLRGGGLSYEQYF. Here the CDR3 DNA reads TGTGCCAGCAGCTTACGAGGCGGGGGTCTTTCCTACGAGCAGTACTTC.

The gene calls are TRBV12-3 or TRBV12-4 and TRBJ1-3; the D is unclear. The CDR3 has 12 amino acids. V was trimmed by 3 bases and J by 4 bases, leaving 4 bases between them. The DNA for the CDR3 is TGTGCCAGCAGTTTCGGGGGAAACACCATATATTTT. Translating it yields CASSFGGNTIYF.

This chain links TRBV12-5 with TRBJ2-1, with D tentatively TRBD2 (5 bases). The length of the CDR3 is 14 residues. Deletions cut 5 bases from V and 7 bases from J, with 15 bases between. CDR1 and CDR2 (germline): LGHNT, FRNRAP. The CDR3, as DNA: TGTGCTAGTGGTCCCCCGAGGAGGACGAATGAGCAGTTCTTC. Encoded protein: CASGPPRRTNEQFF.